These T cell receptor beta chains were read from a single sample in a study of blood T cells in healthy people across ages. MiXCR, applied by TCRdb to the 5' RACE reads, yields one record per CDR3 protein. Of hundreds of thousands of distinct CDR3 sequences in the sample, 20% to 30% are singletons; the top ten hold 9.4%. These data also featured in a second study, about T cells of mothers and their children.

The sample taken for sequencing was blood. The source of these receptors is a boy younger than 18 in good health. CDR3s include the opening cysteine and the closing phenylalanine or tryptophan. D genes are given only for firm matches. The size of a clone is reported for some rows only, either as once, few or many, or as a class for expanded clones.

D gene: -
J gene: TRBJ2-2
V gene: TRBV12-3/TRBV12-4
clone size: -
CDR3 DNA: TGTGCCAGCGTAGGTAGGGGATCGAACACCGGGGAGCTGTTTTTT
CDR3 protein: CASVGRGSNTGELFF

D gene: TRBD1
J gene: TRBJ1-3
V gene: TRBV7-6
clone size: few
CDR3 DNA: TGTGCCAGCAGCGACGACAGGGTAGACACCATATATTTT
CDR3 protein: CASSDDRVDTIYF

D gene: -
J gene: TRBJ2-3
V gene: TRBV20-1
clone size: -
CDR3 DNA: TGCAGTGCTAGAGATACCTCTAGCACAGATACGCAGTATTTT
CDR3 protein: CSARDTSSTDTQYF

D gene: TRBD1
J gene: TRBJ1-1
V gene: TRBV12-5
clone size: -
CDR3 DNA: TGTGCTGCTGGTGACAGGGTGAACACTGAAGCTTTCTTT
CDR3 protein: CAAGDRVNTEAFF

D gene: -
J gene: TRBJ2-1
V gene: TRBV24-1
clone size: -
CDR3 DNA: TGTGCCACCAGTGACCCGGGACGGAGAGCGGATGAGCAGTTCTTC
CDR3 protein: CATSDPGRRADEQFF

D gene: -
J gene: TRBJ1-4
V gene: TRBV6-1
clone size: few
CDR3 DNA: TGTGCCAGCAGTGAAAGCACAGTGAATGAAAAACTGTTTTTT
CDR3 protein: CASSESTVNEKLFF

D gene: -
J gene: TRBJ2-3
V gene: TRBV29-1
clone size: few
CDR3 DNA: TGCAGCGTTGTAGTTCAGGGTACAGATACGCAGTATTTT
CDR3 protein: CSVVVQGTDTQYF

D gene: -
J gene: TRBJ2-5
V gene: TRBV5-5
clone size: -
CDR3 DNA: TGTGCCAGCAGCCCCATCGGGCAAAAAACGACCCAGTACTTC
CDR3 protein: CASSPIGQKTTQYF

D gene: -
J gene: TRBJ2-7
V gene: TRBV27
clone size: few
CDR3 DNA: TGTGCCAGCAGTTTGTCCTACACCAGGGGCGAGCAGTACTTC
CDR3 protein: CASSLSYTRGEQYF

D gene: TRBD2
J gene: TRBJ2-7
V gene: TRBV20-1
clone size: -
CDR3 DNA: TGCAGTGCTAGAGAACTAGCGGGAGACTACGAGCAGTACTTC
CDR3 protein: CSARELAGDYEQYF

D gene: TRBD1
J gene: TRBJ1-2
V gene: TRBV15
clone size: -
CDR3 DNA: TGTGCCACCAGCAGAGACCGGACAGGCCTCTACACCTTC
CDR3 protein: CATSRDRTGLYTF

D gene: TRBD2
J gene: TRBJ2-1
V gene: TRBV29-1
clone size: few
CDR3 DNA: TGCAGCGTTCGACTAGCGGGGTCCAATGAGCAGTTCTTC
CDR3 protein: CSVRLAGSNEQFF

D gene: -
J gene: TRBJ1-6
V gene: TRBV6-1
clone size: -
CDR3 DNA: TGTGCCAGCAGTACCGGGACCGACCGCTATAATTCACCCCTCCACTTT
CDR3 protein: CASSTGTDRYNSPLHF

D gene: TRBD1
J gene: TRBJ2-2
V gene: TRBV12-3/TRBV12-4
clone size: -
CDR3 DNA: TGTGCCAGCAGTCCTCCCGCGACAGGGATTGGCACCGGGGAGCTGTTTTTT
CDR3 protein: CASSPPATGIGTGELFF

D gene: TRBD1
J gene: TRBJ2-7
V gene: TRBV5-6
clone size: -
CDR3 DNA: TGTGCCAGCAGCTTGGTCAGGGGGACCCACGAGCAGTACTTC
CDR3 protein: CASSLVRGTHEQYF

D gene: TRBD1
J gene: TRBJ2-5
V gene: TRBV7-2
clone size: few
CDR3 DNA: TGTGCCAGCAGCCCAGGGACAGCTCGAGAGACCCAGTACTTC
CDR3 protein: CASSPGTARETQYF

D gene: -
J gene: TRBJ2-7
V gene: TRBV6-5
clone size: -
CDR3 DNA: TGTGCCAGCAGTAGGGATGATAAGGGGCAGTACTTC
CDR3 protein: CASSRDDKGQYF

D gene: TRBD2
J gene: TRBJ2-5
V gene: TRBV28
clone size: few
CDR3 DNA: TGTGCCAGCAGTTTCCTCCCCCGACTAGCGGGAGTCCGGCAAGAGACCCAGTACTTC
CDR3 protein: CASSFLPRLAGVRQETQYF